Presented here are 26 T cell receptor beta chains from one specimen sequenced in a study of blood T cell repertoires in COVID-19. The protocol was immunoSEQ multiplex PCR, while the TCRdb copy is restricted to in-frame clones and leaves out a portion. This repertoire shows approximately 250,000 clones, approximately 89% found once; its top ten account for 2% to 2.5%. The sample consisted of PBMCs or T cells enriched from blood (not recorded which). Receptor source: a woman aged 40 to 50 with acute COVID-19.

This clone was seen a few times. The chain links TRBV6-1 to TRBJ2-7; the match to TRBD1 covers 10 bases. Germline CDR1 is MNHNS and CDR2 is SASEGT. V lost 3 bases and J lost 9; bases outside the gene matches: 8. The CDR3 has 14 residues. The CDR3 is CASSEGQGFGGQYV. DNA for the CDR3: TGTGCCAGCAGTGAGGGACAGGGGTTCGGCGGGCAGTACGTC.

The chain employs TRBV5-6 and TRBJ2-5; 10 bases line up with TRBD1. Unmatched junction bases numbered 2, after V lost 1 base and J lost 2 bases. The CDR3 loop spans 15 amino acids. Germline V lookup: CDR1 SGHDT, CDR2 YYEEEE. The CDR3 nucleotides are TGTGCCAGCAGCTTGAGACAGGGGGCACAAGAGACCCAGTACTTC. Translated: CASSLRQGAQETQYF.

J is TRBJ1-1 and V is TRBV5-4; maybe TRBD1 (5 bases). CDR3 length: 17 residues. With 0 bases removed from V and 0 bases from J, the gap between germline ends came to 15 bases. CDR1 SGHNT and CDR2 YYREEE come from the germline V gene (reference sequence). CDR3 in amino acids: CASSLGPWAGMNTEAFF. Here the CDR3 DNA reads TGTGCCAGCAGCTTGGGCCCCTGGGCAGGGATGAACACTGAAGCTTTCTTT.

The chain links TRBV19 to TRBJ2-7; 10 nucleotides match TRBD1. This CDR3 contains 15 residues. The trim removed 6 bases at V and 3 bases at J, leaving 8 bases unmatched. Germline V gives CDR1 LNHDA, CDR2 SQIVND (reference sequence). CDR3 sequence: CASRPTGTGVYEQYF. For the CDR3, the DNA is TGTGCCAGTAGACCCACCGGGACAGGGGTCTACGAGCAGTACTTC.

The chain links TRBV6-5 to TRBJ1-5, with 7 bases that match TRBD1. V lost 6 bases, J lost 7 bases, and 3 bases stayed unmatched. This CDR3 is built from 12 residues. CDR1 MNHEY and CDR2 SVGAGI come from the germline V gene. The CDR3 here is CASRQQGQPQHF. DNA for the CDR3: TGTGCCAGCAGGCAACAGGGGCAGCCCCAGCATTTT.

V gene TRBV27 combines with J gene TRBJ2-5, with D perhaps matching TRBD1 (6 bases). The CDR3 spans 15 residues. Looked up from germline, CDR1 is MNHEY and CDR2 is SMNVEV (reference sequence). Trimming left V 4 bases short and J 3 bases short, with 15 bases between. CDR3 residues: CASSSLDKGEETQYF. In DNA, the CDR3 is TGTGCCAGCAGTTCCTTGGACAAGGGGGAAGAGACCCAGTACTTC.

The V call is TRBV30, the J call TRBJ1-2, with D tentatively TRBD1 (6 bases). CDR1 is GTSNPN and CDR2 is SVGIG in the germline V gene (reference sequence). Deletions cut 4 bases from V and 4 bases from J, with 16 bases between. CDR3 size: 14 residues. The CDR3 loop reads CAWIVKGVGYGYTF. CDR3 DNA: TGTGCCTGGATTGTCAAGGGGGTCGGCTATGGCTACACCTTC.

CDR3 in DNA: TGTGCCAGCAGCTTATTTCGGTCACAGGCGACAGGGGGCGAATCACCCCTCCACTTT. Its protein product is CASSLFRSQATGGESPLHF. This chain joins TRBV7-2 and TRBJ1-6, with 10 bases lining up with TRBD1. Trimming at V came to 2 bases and at J to 10 bases, leaving 17 bases not matched to a gene. Germline values: CDR1 SGHTA, CDR2 FQGNSA. The CDR3 spans 19 residues.

The chain couples TRBV9 to TRBJ2-2; 8 bases line up with TRBD2. This CDR3 has 15 residues. After removal of 0 bases from V and 4 bases from J, the junction contained 2 bases not matched to a gene. The V gene's germline CDR1 is SGDLS and CDR2 YYNGEE. Here the CDR3 reads CASSVAGGRTGELFF. CDR3 coding DNA: TGTGCCAGCAGCGTAGCGGGGGGGCGCACCGGGGAGCTGTTTTTT.

The chain couples TRBV3-1 (or the pseudogene TRBV3-2) to TRBJ2-4, with D perhaps TRBD2 (5 bases). V dropped 4 bases and J dropped 0 bases, with 13 bases sitting between them. Germline CDR1 is LGHDT and CDR2 is YNNKEL (reference sequence). The CDR3 loop spans 16 amino acids. CDR3 amino acids: CASSPGRTLAKNIQYF. In DNA form, the CDR3 reads TGTGCCAGCAGCCCAGGCCGGACTCTAGCCAAAAACATTCAGTACTTC.

The CDR3 here is CASSLRVTTGGTGELFF. CDR3 nucleotides: TGTGCCAGCAGCTTGCGGGTGACAACAGGGGGCACCGGGGAGCTGTTTTTT. This sequence joins TRBV5-5 and TRBJ2-2, with 8 nucleotides matching TRBD1. Trimming at V came to 1 base and at J to 4 bases, leaving 9 bases not matched to a gene. The CDR3 loop spans 17 amino acids. Germline values: CDR1 SGHKS, CDR2 YYEKEE (reference sequence).

The J gene is TRBJ2-3, the V gene TRBV30, with 11 bases aligning to TRBD2. CDR1 GTSNPN and CDR2 SVGIG come from the germline V gene (reference sequence). The ends lost 2 bases at V and 4 bases at J; junction bases unmatched: 11. This CDR3 comprises 17 residues. The CDR3 DNA reads as TGTGCCTGGAGTTACGGACTAGCGGGCTCGGGATCAGATACGCAGTATTTT. It encodes CAWSYGLAGSGSDTQYF.

This clone was observed a few times. The chain combines TRBV9 with TRBJ1-3, with 9 bases matching TRBD1. CDR1 is SGDLS and CDR2 is YYNGEE in the germline V gene. The CDR3 has 14 amino acids. V lost 3 bases to trimming and J lost 4 bases; unmatched junction nucleotides: 2. The CDR3 nucleotides read TGTGCCAGCAGCGCCGACAGGGGGGGAAACACCATATATTTT. This gives the protein CASSADRGGNTIYF.

The chain recombines TRBV10-3 with TRBJ2-5, with D possibly TRBD2 on 5 matching bases. Per germline, CDR1 ENHRY and CDR2 SYGVKD. V lost 10 bases and J lost 4, with 19 bases in between. This CDR3 has 14 amino acids. CDR3 coding DNA: TGTGCCACCAGAGCTAGCTCGGGTGGAGAGACCCAGTACTTC. It specifies CATRASSGGETQYF.

This clone has more than one count but fewer than ten. The rearrangement links TRBV19 to TRBJ1-6; no clear D gene. CDR3 length equals 16 residues. Germline CDR1 and CDR2: LNHDA and SQIVND (reference sequence). V was pared by 4 bases and J by 4 bases, with 14 bases between. In nucleotides, the CDR3 is TGTGCCAGTAGTAGTACTCCATCGGGGTATAATTCACCCCTCCACTTT. Translated, it gives CASSSTPSGYNSPLHF.

V usage is TRBV7-2 and J usage is TRBJ2-1; D may be TRBD2 (6 bases). The CDR3 is made up of 16 amino acids. Germline values: CDR1 SGHTA, CDR2 FQGNSA. V was cut by 6 bases and J by 3 bases, with 18 bases left in between. CDR3 nucleotide sequence: TGTGCCAGCAGGTACGTAGCGGCTTCAATCTACAATGAGCAGTTCTTC. It specifies CASRYVAASIYNEQFF. Supplemented by reference TRBV7-2 and TRBJ2-1, the full variable domain reads GAGVSQSPSNKVTEKGKDVELRCDPISGHTALYWYRQSLGQGLEFLIYFQGNSAPDKSGLPSDRFSAERTGGSVSTLTIQRTQQEDSAVYLCASRYVAASIYNEQFFGPGTRLTVL.

CDR3 loop: CASSRRWDNEQFF. The DNA for the CDR3 is TGTGCCAGCAGCCGGCGGTGGGACAATGAGCAGTTCTTC. This chain links TRBV7-2 with TRBJ2-1; D is unclear. Trimming stripped 5 bases from V and 5 bases from J, with 10 bases between. Looked up from germline, CDR1 is SGHTA and CDR2 is FQGNSA. The CDR3 covers 13 residues.

The chain uses TRBV29-1 and TRBJ2-5; a possible D gene is TRBD2 (6 bases). This CDR3 has 14 residues. The germline V gene encodes CDR1 SQVTM and CDR2 ANQGSEA. V was clipped by 6 bases and J by 5 bases, with 19 bases between them. This chain's CDR3 is CSVPVGGTFETQYF. In DNA form, the CDR3 reads TGCAGCGTACCAGTCGGCGGGACTTTTGAGACCCAGTACTTC.

The chain uses TRBV5-5 and TRBJ1-5, with D unclear. This CDR3 region has 13 residues. Germline CDR1 reads SGHKS; CDR2 reads YYEKEE (reference sequence). Trimming removed 3 bases at V and 5 bases at J, with 9 bases between. For the CDR3, the DNA is TGTGCCAGCAGCTCCCGGAGGGATCAGCCCCAGCATTTT. The encoded protein is CASSSRRDQPQHF.

The chain joins TRBV7-2 to TRBJ1-2, with TRBD1 matching 9 bases. Germline lookup yields CDR1 SGHTA and CDR2 FQGNSA. This CDR3 is 13 amino acids long. J was trimmed by 2 bases and V by 6 bases; bases with no gene match: 1. The CDR3 DNA reads as TGTGCCAGCAGGGACAGGGGAAACTATGGCTACACCTTC. It codes for CASRDRGNYGYTF.

Notes on this clone: The identical CDR3 is also encoded by other nucleotide sequences in the sample. J is TRBJ1-1 and V is TRBV7-2, with a possible D match to TRBD1 (5 bases). Germline CDR1 and CDR2: SGHTA and FQGNSA. This CDR3 has 14 residues. Trimming cost V 1 base and J 1 base, with 7 bases left between them. The CDR3 coding sequence is TGTGCCAGCAGCTTAGTTAGGGGGAACACTGAAGCTTTCTTT. Translation gives CASSLVRGNTEAFF.

The chain is built from TRBV6-5 and TRBJ2-6; D not certain. Germline CDR1 is MNHEY and CDR2 is SVGAGI. V was trimmed by 7 bases and J by 2 bases, leaving 9 bases between them. The CDR3 contains 14 residues. The CDR3 region is CASNNRAGANVLTF. CDR3 DNA sequence: TGTGCCAGCAATAATAGAGCTGGGGCCAACGTCCTGACTTTC.

The chain links TRBV6-1 to TRBJ1-2; tentatively, D is TRBD1 (5 bases). The CDR3 loop spans 12 amino acids. The germline V gene has CDR1 MNHNS and CDR2 SASEGT. V was clipped by 3 bases and J by 6 bases, with 8 bases between them. The CDR3 here is CASSDQGDGYTF. The DNA for the CDR3 is TGTGCCAGCAGTGACCAGGGCGATGGCTACACCTTC.

The chain is built from TRBV7-8 and TRBJ1-5; 8 positions agree with TRBD1. There are 16 residues in the CDR3. Germline CDR1 is SGHVS and CDR2 is FQNEAQ. V lost 5 bases and J lost 0; bases outside the gene matches: 6. The CDR3: CASSPDRGYSNQPQHF. The CDR3 DNA reads TGTGCCAGCAGCCCAGACAGGGGTTATAGCAATCAGCCCCAGCATTTT.

This chain links TRBV4-1 with TRBJ1-4, with D possibly being TRBD1 (5 bases). The CDR3 consists of 16 residues. V lost 4 bases and J lost 8, with 20 bases in between. Germline V lookup: CDR1 MGHRA, CDR2 YSYEKL. This chain's CDR3 is CASSRTPGDLREKLFF. Here the CDR3 DNA reads TGCGCCAGCAGCCGGACACCGGGGGATTTAAGGGAAAAACTGTTTTTT.

This chain joins TRBV11-2 and TRBJ2-7; TRBD1 matches 7 bases. This CDR3 spans 12 amino acids. The germline V gene encodes CDR1 SGHAT and CDR2 FQNNGV. V trimming: 6 bases; J trimming: 3 bases; junction bases outside the gene matches: 2. Here the CDR3 reads CASRGQHYEQYV. The CDR3 DNA reads TGTGCCAGCAGGGGACAGCACTACGAGCAGTACGTC.